The 28 T cell receptor beta chains below all came from one sample that was sequenced in a study of blood T cell repertoires in COVID-19. Produced via immunoSEQ multiplex PCR; TCRdb's table is partial and in-frame only. The sample includes approximately 290,000 clones, roughly 85% seen only once; the top ten take around 4.5%. The material sequenced was PBMCs or T cells enriched from blood (not recorded which). Receptors were obtained from a woman in her twenties or thirties who had recovered from COVID-19.

This clone appeared a single time. J is TRBJ2-1 and V is TRBV19; 13 bases are a match to TRBD2. The junction had 13 bases not matched to a gene; V was cut back by 1 base and J by 7 bases. Germline CDR1 reads LNHDA; CDR2 reads SQIVND (reference sequence). The CDR3 loop spans 19 amino acids. CDR3 nucleotides: TGTGCCAGTAGTATAGTACTAGCGGGGGGGTTACGGTCGAGAAATGAGCAGTTCTTC. This translates into CASSIVLAGGLRSRNEQFF.

This chain uses TRBV30 with TRBJ2-7; 9 bases align to TRBD1. The ends lost 2 bases at V and 6 bases at J; junction bases unmatched: 11. Looked up from germline, CDR1 is GTSNPN and CDR2 is SVGIG (reference sequence). The CDR3 extends over 15 amino acids. This CDR3 reads CAWSLVSTGGGEQYF. The CDR3 DNA reads TGTGCCTGGAGTTTAGTTTCAACAGGGGGCGGCGAGCAGTACTTC.

This clone occurred once. This chain joins TRBV29-1 and TRBJ1-1; D possibly corresponds to TRBD1 (6 bases). Trimming left V 3 bases short and J 5 bases short, with 16 bases between. This CDR3 has 14 amino acids. Per the germline V gene, CDR1 is SQVTM and CDR2 is ANQGSEA. Written as DNA, the CDR3 is TGCAGCGTTGAGGACAGCTCTTCTACGACTGAAGCTTTCTTT. This encodes CSVEDSSSTTEAFF.

This clone was found once. J is TRBJ1-6 and V is TRBV27; TRBD1 aligns across 9 bases. In germline, CDR1 is MNHEY, CDR2 SMNVEV (reference sequence). V trimming: 4 bases; J trimming: 8 bases; junction bases outside the gene matches: 6. The CDR3 contains 15 residues. The CDR3 region has the DNA TGTGCCAGCAGTTACGGACAGGGGATGTATTCACCCCTCCACTTT. Translated: CASSYGQGMYSPLHF.

This clone has a single count. The gene calls are TRBV10-3 and TRBJ2-7; D gene uncertain. The CDR3 loop spans 13 amino acids. V lost 8 bases to trimming and J lost 6 bases, with 17 bases between them. CDR1 ENHRY and CDR2 SYGVKD come from the germline V gene. CDR3 sequence reads: CAIAGRYDSEQYF. CDR3 nucleotide sequence: TGTGCCATCGCAGGTCGCTATGATAGCGAGCAGTACTTC.

The chain recombines TRBV6-4 with TRBJ2-5; 13 bases align to TRBD2. The CDR3 runs to 15 residues. In germline, CDR1 is MRHNA, CDR2 SNTAGT. V lost 4 bases to trimming and J lost 2 bases; unmatched junction nucleotides: 1. The chain's CDR3 is CASSVTSGGQETQYF. DNA for the CDR3: TGTGCCAGCAGTGTGACTAGCGGGGGGCAAGAGACCCAGTACTTC.

This clone was picked up one time. This chain joins TRBV14 and TRBJ2-1; the D gene is possibly TRBD1 (5 bases). This CDR3 has 16 residues. V dropped 4 bases and J dropped 0 bases, with 13 bases sitting between them. In germline, CDR1 is SGHDN, CDR2 FVKESK. Here the CDR3 DNA reads TGTGCCAGCAGCCTCCGCGACAGCAGCTCCTACAATGAGCAGTTCTTC. Amino acids: CASSLRDSSSYNEQFF.

This chain uses TRBV2 with TRBJ2-3; possible D gene TRBD2, 8 bases. Trimming left V 11 bases short and J 3 bases short, with 21 bases between. The CDR3 has 15 residues. Germline CDR1 and CDR2: SNHLY and FYNNEI. CDR3 coding DNA: TGTGCCTCCCAGGCCGGGAGGGGGCGTACAGATACGCAGTATTTT. It specifies CASQAGRGRTDTQYF.

The chain carries TRBV5-1 and TRBJ2-1, with D perhaps matching TRBD2 (7 bases). Germline lookup yields CDR1 SGHRS and CDR2 YFSETQ. The V end lost 3 bases, the J end lost 3 bases, and 10 bases lay between the germline ends. This CDR3 region has 14 residues. The CDR3 protein is CASSWGGNYNEQFF. The DNA of the CDR3 is TGCGCCAGCAGCTGGGGGGGCAACTACAATGAGCAGTTCTTC.

The chain is built from TRBV5-1 and TRBJ2-1; 8 bases agree with TRBD1. J gave up 5 bases and V 3 bases, and 13 bases lay outside the gene matches. Per the germline V gene, CDR1 is SGHRS and CDR2 is YFSETQ. This CDR3 region has 17 residues. Here the CDR3 reads CASSSPGGQGLDNEQFF. CDR3 nucleotide sequence: TGCGCCAGCAGCTCCCCAGGGGGCCAGGGACTCGACAATGAGCAGTTCTTC. Drawing the rest from reference TRBV5-1 and TRBJ2-1, the complete variable domain is KAGVTQTPRYLIKTRGQQVTLSCSPISGHRSVSWYQQTPGQGLQFLFEYFSETQRNKGNFPGRFSGRQFSNSRSEMNVSTLELGDSALYLCASSSPGGQGLDNEQFFGPGTRLTVL.

The chain uses TRBV7-9 and TRBJ1-2; D gene ambiguous. This CDR3 is 13 amino acids long. Trimming removed 5 bases from V and 4 bases from J, with 11 bases in between. Germline V gene lookup returns CDR1 SEHNR and CDR2 FQNEAQ (reference sequence). The CDR3 nucleotides are TGTGCCAGCAGCCTCCGGGAGAGCTATGGCTACACCTTC. The encoded protein is CASSLRESYGYTF.

This clone appeared once. The chain has TRBV21-1 and TRBJ1-1. TRBV21-1 is classified as a pseudogene. This CDR3 has 13 residues. CDR3 nucleotides: TGTGCCAGCAGTGGTCCTAAGTACCCTGAAGCTTTCTTT. As protein: CASSGPKYPEAFF.

This rearrangement joins TRBV28 to TRBJ1-1; TRBD1 matches 7 bases. Looked up from germline, CDR1 is MDHEN and CDR2 is SYDVKM. V lost 5 bases and J lost 4; bases outside the gene matches: 7. This CDR3 region has 14 residues. The CDR3 here is CASSPGQSFTEAFF. The CDR3 coding sequence is TGTGCCAGCAGTCCGGGACAGTCTTTCACTGAAGCTTTCTTT. Supplemented by reference TRBV28 and TRBJ1-1, the full variable domain reads DVKVTQSSRYLVKRTGEKVFLECVQDMDHENMFWYRQDPGLGLRLIYFSYDVKMKEKGDIPEGYSVSREKKERFSLILESASTNQTSMYLCASSPGQSFTEAFFGQGTRLTVV.

The chain couples TRBV18 to TRBJ2-1, with TRBD1 identical over 7 bases. V shed 4 bases and J 5 bases; nucleotides not matched to a gene: 2. CDR3 length: 13 residues. Germline values: CDR1 KGHSH, CDR2 LQKENI. The CDR3 DNA reads as TGTGCCAGCTCACGGACAGGCGACAATGAGCAGTTCTTC. Encoded protein: CASSRTGDNEQFF.

This clone was seen once. The chain recombines TRBV24-1 with TRBJ1-1, with a tentative D call TRBD1 (6 bases). Germline V gene sequence: CDR1 KGHDR, CDR2 SFDVKD. The ends were cut back, 0 bases at V and 8 bases at J, with 18 bases in the middle. The length of the CDR3 is 16 residues. CDR3 region: CATSDLPITGPGEAFF. CDR3 sequence (DNA): TGTGCCACCAGTGATTTGCCAATTACAGGGCCCGGAGAAGCTTTCTTT.

This chain connects TRBV30 to TRBJ1-1; possibly TRBD1 for D (6 bases). The CDR3 runs 12 residues. V was cut by 5 bases and J by 4 bases, with 11 bases left in between. Germline V CDR1 and CDR2: GTSNPN, SVGIG (reference sequence). CDR3 nucleotide sequence: TGTGCCTGGGACCACAGGGTCACTGAAGCTTTCTTT. Amino acid sequence: CAWDHRVTEAFF.

The gene calls are TRBV28 and TRBJ1-1, with D hard to call. The CDR3 contains 14 residues. Germline assignment: CDR1 MDHEN and CDR2 SYDVKM. Trimming left V 6 bases short and J 1 base short, with 12 bases between. The CDR3 nucleotides read TGTGCCAGCAGCCACAGCACCCGGAACACTGAAGCTTTCTTT. Protein sequence: CASSHSTRNTEAFF.

The rearrangement links TRBV10-3 to TRBJ1-4, with D hard to call. CDR1 ENHRY and CDR2 SYGVKD come from the germline V gene. This CDR3 is built from 15 residues. Trimming removed 4 bases from V and 4 bases from J, with 13 bases in between. CDR3 nucleotides: TGTGCCATCAGTGTATCTGGAGAACTTAATGAAAAACTGTTTTTT. Translating it yields CAISVSGELNEKLFF.

V is TRBV10-3 and J is TRBJ1-2; 9 nucleotides align to TRBD1. From germline, CDR1 is ENHRY and CDR2 SYGVKD. After removal of 4 bases from V and 6 bases from J, the junction contained 9 bases not matched to a gene. This CDR3 has 15 amino acids. The CDR3 is CAISGVRGQGDGYTF. The CDR3 DNA sequence: TGTGCCATCAGTGGGGTTAGGGGACAGGGAGATGGCTACACCTTC.

The chain employs TRBV28 and TRBJ2-1; tentative D call: TRBD2 (5 bases). The V gene lost 1 base and the J gene lost 3 bases, with 13 bases spanning the gap. This CDR3 spans 16 amino acids. Germline loops: CDR1 MDHEN, CDR2 SYDVKM. The CDR3 DNA reads as TGTGCCAGCAGTTTATATGGGTCCCGGGACTACAATGAGCAGTTCTTC. The encoded protein is CASSLYGSRDYNEQFF.

In regard to this clone: Other DNA sequences in the sample encode the same CDR3. The chain employs TRBV7-8 and TRBJ1-2; D possibly corresponds to TRBD1 (6 bases). Germline CDR1 reads SGHVS; CDR2 reads FQNEAQ. This CDR3 is 13 amino acids long. Trimming removed 1 base at V and 5 bases at J, with 8 bases between. CDR3 in DNA: TGTGCCAGCAGCTTAGGTCAGGGGTATGGCTACACCTTC. It encodes CASSLGQGYGYTF.

This clone showed up just a few times. The V call is TRBV7-2, the J call TRBJ1-5; 7 bases line up with TRBD1. The CDR3 consists of 14 residues. Per germline, CDR1 SGHTA and CDR2 FQGNSA. Unmatched junction bases numbered 2, after V lost 4 bases and J lost 2 bases. The CDR3 region has the DNA TGTGCCAGCAGCTCAGGACAGGGCAATCAGCCCCAGCATTTT. Translation: CASSSGQGNQPQHF.

The chain joins TRBV28 to TRBJ2-1; D is possibly TRBD2 (5 bases). Germline V lookup: CDR1 MDHEN, CDR2 SYDVKM. The ends were cut back, 6 bases at V and 3 bases at J, with 21 bases in the middle. This CDR3 has 17 amino acids. CDR3 sequence: CASSSLDRLTFYNEQFF. CDR3 bases: TGTGCCAGCAGCTCACTAGATAGGTTAACTTTCTACAATGAGCAGTTCTTC.

The J gene is TRBJ1-2, the V gene TRBV15; 7 nucleotides agree with TRBD1. The junction had 9 bases not matched to a gene; V was cut back by 1 base and J by 4 bases. The CDR3 has 16 amino acids. Germline values: CDR1 LNHNV, CDR2 YYDKDF (reference sequence). The CDR3 nucleotides are TGTGCCACCAGCAGAGGGGGGAAGGGGGACAGCTATGGCTACACCTTC. Protein product: CATSRGGKGDSYGYTF.

The chain links TRBV29-1 to TRBJ1-2, with TRBD1 identical over 9 bases. CDR3 length: 15 amino acids. Germline V gene sequence: CDR1 SQVTM, CDR2 ANQGSEA. J lost 0 bases, V lost 3 bases, and 5 bases had no gene match. The CDR3 is CSVEGQGRSNYGYTF. CDR3 nucleotide sequence: TGCAGCGTTGAGGGACAGGGAAGGTCTAACTATGGCTACACCTTC.

This clone was seen only a few times. The rearrangement joins TRBV11-3 to TRBJ1-1, with 8 bases lining up with TRBD1. The CDR3 has 14 residues. Germline V lookup: CDR1 SGHNT, CDR2 YENEEA. The trim removed 4 bases at V and 4 bases at J, leaving 5 bases unmatched. CDR3 sequence: CASSSGGAGTEAFF. The CDR3, as DNA: TGTGCCAGCAGCTCAGGGGGCGCGGGCACTGAAGCTTTCTTT.

V usage is TRBV5-1 and J usage is TRBJ2-2; tentatively, D is TRBD1 (7 bases). Trimming shortened V by 0 bases and J by 6 bases, and 12 bases separated the two germline ends. Germline lookup yields CDR1 SGHRS and CDR2 YFSETQ. The CDR3 runs to 15 residues. CDR3 in DNA: TGCGCCAGCAGCTTGGGACAGGGAGGACCCGGGGAGCTGTTTTTT. Amino acid sequence: CASSLGQGGPGELFF.

This clone came up a few times. The chain has TRBV27 and TRBJ1-3, with a tentative D call TRBD1 (5 bases). The germline CDR1 and CDR2 sequences are MNHEY and SMNVEV (reference sequence). The length of the CDR3 is 17 residues. V was cut by 6 bases and J by 0 bases, with 18 bases left in between. CDR3 sequence (DNA): TGTGCCAGCAGCGACCTGGGACTGCCGAGCTCTGGAAACACCATATATTTT. This codes for CASSDLGLPSSGNTIYF.